The 14 T cell receptor beta chains reported below all come from one sample, sequenced in a study of T cells in Graves' hyperthyroidism and ophthalmopathy. RNA transcripts gave rise to amplified TCR beta CDR3 regions. With the HTBI primer set, the TCR CDR3 went through a first round of RT-PCR. TCRdb reprocessed the multiplex PCR reads with MiXCR, giving one entry per CDR3 protein. The table lists 300,000 to 450,000 distinct CDR3 sequences, about 14% of them singletons. The sample was blood. The receptors were gathered from a young woman with Graves' ophthalmopathy.

This chain links TRBV13 with TRBJ1-1; 8 nucleotides match TRBD1. The germline V gene encodes CDR1 PRHDT and CDR2 FYEKMQ (reference sequence). This CDR3 has 14 amino acids. The V gene end was trimmed by 5 bases and the J gene end by 7 bases; junction bases not matched to a gene: 9. CDR3 loop: CASSRRQGKFEAFF. Here the CDR3 DNA reads TGTGCCAGCAGCCGCAGACAGGGGAAGTTTGAAGCTTTCTTT.

This clonotype was detected ten times or more. The rearrangement links TRBV5-4 to TRBJ2-1; D unclear. The CDR3 runs to 16 residues. V was shortened by 4 bases and J by 9 bases, with 23 bases between the two germline ends. Germline CDR1 and CDR2: SGHNT and YYREEE (reference sequence). CDR3 nucleotides: TGTGCCAGCAGCCCACCACCGGGCTATTCCCCATCTGAGCAGTTCTTC. It yields the protein CASSPPPGYSPSEQFF.

This clonotype was seen a few times. The rearrangement joins TRBV6-1 to TRBJ2-3; TRBD2 is a possible D gene (6 bases). V was shortened by 10 bases and J by 5 bases, with 16 bases between the two germline ends. CDR3 length: 13 residues. The germline V gene encodes CDR1 MNHNS and CDR2 SASEGT. CDR3 in DNA: TGTGCCACCCACCTGGCGGGGATAGATACGCAGTATTTT. Protein product: CATHLAGIDTQYF.

The sample holds many counts of this clonotype. The chain employs TRBV10-1 and TRBJ2-2, with D uncertain. Germline CDR1 and CDR2: WNHNN and SYGVQD (reference sequence). This CDR3 is 13 amino acids long. Deletions cut 5 bases from V and 2 bases from J, with 6 bases between. In DNA form, the CDR3 reads TGCGCCAGCAGTATGGGAAACACCGGGGAGCTGTTTTTT. It specifies CASSMGNTGELFF.

Ten or more counts support this clonotype. This sequence joins TRBV7-3 and TRBJ2-1; D not resolved. Germline V gene data show CDR1 as SGHTA and CDR2 as FQGTGA. This CDR3 has 17 residues. The germline V and J ends were trimmed by 0 bases and 0 bases, with 12 bases remaining between them. The CDR3, as DNA: TGTGCCAGCAGCTTAACGCCGAGTCCCCTCTCCTACAATGAGCAGTTCTTC. Its protein is CASSLTPSPLSYNEQFF.

V usage is TRBV19 and J usage is TRBJ2-3; 12 bases are shared with TRBD2. Germline lookup yields CDR1 LNHDA and CDR2 SQIVND (reference sequence). This CDR3 has 18 amino acids. V shed 3 bases and J 8 bases; nucleotides not matched to a gene: 15. The chain's CDR3 is CASSMGLGLAGGLSTQYF. The CDR3 DNA reads TGTGCCAGTAGTATGGGTTTGGGACTAGCGGGTGGGTTGAGTACGCAGTATTTT.

The gene calls are TRBV28 and TRBJ2-3; D is uncertain. Germline V CDR1 and CDR2: MDHEN, SYDVKM. V was shortened by 5 bases and J by 4 bases, with 10 bases between the two germline ends. This CDR3 is 13 amino acids long. CDR3 amino acids: CASSPLSSDTQYF. CDR3 DNA: TGTGCCAGCAGTCCCCTATCTTCAGATACGCAGTATTTT.

This clonotype was counted a few times. The V call is TRBV25-1, the J call TRBJ1-2, with D possibly matching TRBD1 (6 bases). CDR1 is MGHDK, CDR2 SYGVNS, per germline. The V gene lost 0 bases and the J gene lost 2 bases, with 13 bases spanning the gap. The CDR3 is made up of 16 amino acids. The CDR3 bases are TGTGCCAGCAGTGAATACTACAGGGAAAAAAACTATGGCTACACCTTC. This codes for CASSEYYREKNYGYTF.

V gene TRBV5-1 combines with J gene TRBJ2-1; 12 bases map to TRBD2. This CDR3 is built from 17 residues. Per the germline V gene, CDR1 is SGHRS and CDR2 is YFSETQ. V lost 4 bases, J lost 8 bases, and 13 bases stayed unmatched. The CDR3 here is CASSRSSGGAGLHEQFF. For the CDR3, the DNA is TGCGCCAGCAGCCGCTCTAGCGGGGGGGCCGGGTTACATGAGCAGTTCTTC.

This clonotype was recorded many times. The V and J genes are TRBV10-3 and TRBJ2-7; D is undetermined. Germline V gene data show CDR1 as ENHRY and CDR2 as SYGVKD. This CDR3 spans 11 amino acids. Trimming removed 2 bases from V and 7 bases from J, with 6 bases in between. CDR3 DNA sequence: TGTGCCATCAGTGAGAATGAAGAGCAGTACTTC. This codes for CAISENEEQYF.

This clonotype was detected ten times or more. The chain joins TRBV5-1 to TRBJ2-3; no definite D call. The CDR3 is made up of 15 amino acids. Looked up from germline, CDR1 is SGHRS and CDR2 is YFSETQ. Trimming took off 4 bases at V and 3 bases at J, with 15 bases between the two ends. CDR3: CASSPLAGPTDTQYF. In DNA form, the CDR3 reads TGCGCCAGCAGCCCTTTGGCTGGTCCTACAGATACGCAGTATTTT.

This clonotype came up a few times. This sequence joins TRBV5-1 and TRBJ1-6; a weak D match, TRBD1 (5 bases). Germline lookup yields CDR1 SGHRS and CDR2 YFSETQ. The V gene lost 4 bases and the J gene lost 0 bases, with 11 bases spanning the gap. This CDR3 spans 16 amino acids. CDR3 in DNA: TGCGCCAGCAGCCTCGGGGGGAGCTCCTATAATTCACCCCTCCACTTT. Translation: CASSLGGSSYNSPLHF. Supplemented by reference TRBV5-1 and TRBJ1-6, the full variable domain reads KAGVTQTPRYLIKTRGQQVTLSCSPISGHRSVSWYQQTPGQGLQFLFEYFSETQRNKGNFPGRFSGRQFSNSRSEMNVSTLELGDSALYLCASSLGGSSYNSPLHFGNGTRLTVT.

This clonotype has a count of ten or more. The chain couples TRBV11-2 to TRBJ1-2; D is possibly TRBD1 (6 bases). With 6 bases removed from V and 5 bases from J, the gap between germline ends came to 16 bases. Germline V gene sequence: CDR1 SGHAT, CDR2 FQNNGV. The CDR3 consists of 14 residues. The CDR3 DNA reads TGTGCCAGCAGGGATACAGGGATCTTGTATGGCTACACCTTC. Its translation: CASRDTGILYGYTF.

Of note for this clonotype: Germline and junction disagree at one end, which may indicate a read error. The V call is TRBV9, the J call TRBJ2-3, with a weak D call TRBD2 (5 bases). The CDR3 is made up of 13 amino acids. The germline CDR1 and CDR2 sequences are SGDLS and YYNGEE. CDR3 amino acids: CASSVSGTATQYF. The CDR3 coding sequence is TGTGCCAGCAGCGTAAGCGGCACAGCTACGCAGTATTTT. The complete variable domain, with remaining parts taken from reference TRBV9 and TRBJ2-3, reads DSGVTQTPKHLITATGQRVTLRCSPRSGDLSVYWYQQSLDQGLQFLIQYYNGEERAKGNILERFSAQQFPDLHSELNLSSLELGDSALYFCASSVSGTATQYFGPGTRLTVL.